This TCR beta chain was obtained from a study of blood T cell repertoires in COVID-19. Study-level information: The United States, Italy and Spain were the sources of the acute and convalescent COVID-19 samples. Sample material is recorded as cDNA or gDNA derived from T cells, B-cell-depleted T cells, or PBMCs.

There are 14 residues in the CDR3. Per the germline V gene, CDR1 is SNHLY and CDR2 is FYNNEI. The germline V and J ends were trimmed by 10 bases and 5 bases, with 18 bases remaining between them. Method: immunoSEQ multiplex PCR; TCRdb's copy keeps in-frame clones and lacks some. The sample shows 95,000 to 120,000 clones, more than 75% of them seen only once. Sample: peripheral blood. This chain connects TRBV2 to TRBJ1-5; perhaps TRBD1 as D (5 bases). The origin of this receptor is a woman aged 40 to 50 with acute or convalescent COVID-19. CDR3 loop: CATGWGVAYQPQHF. The CDR3 nucleotides read TGTGCCACCGGATGGGGGGTGGCTTATCAGCCCCAGCATTTT.